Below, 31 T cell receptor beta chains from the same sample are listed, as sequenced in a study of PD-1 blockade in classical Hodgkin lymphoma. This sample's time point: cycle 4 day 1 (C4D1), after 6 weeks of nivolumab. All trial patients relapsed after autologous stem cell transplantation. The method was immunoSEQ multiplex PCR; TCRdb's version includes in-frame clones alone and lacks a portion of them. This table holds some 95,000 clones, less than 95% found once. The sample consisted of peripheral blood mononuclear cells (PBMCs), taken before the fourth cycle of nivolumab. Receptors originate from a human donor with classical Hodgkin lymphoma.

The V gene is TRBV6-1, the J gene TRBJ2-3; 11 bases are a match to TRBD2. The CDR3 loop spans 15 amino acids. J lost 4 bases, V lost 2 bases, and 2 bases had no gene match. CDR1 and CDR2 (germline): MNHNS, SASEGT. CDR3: CASSESSGGADTQYF. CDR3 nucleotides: TGTGCCAGCAGTGAAAGTAGCGGGGGGGCAGATACGCAGTATTTT.

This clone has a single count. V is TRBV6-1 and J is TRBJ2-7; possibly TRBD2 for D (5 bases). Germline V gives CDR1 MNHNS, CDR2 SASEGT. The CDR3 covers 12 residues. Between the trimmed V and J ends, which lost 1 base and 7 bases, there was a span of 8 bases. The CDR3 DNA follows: TGTGCCAGCAGTGAAGGGGGAGTTGAGCAGTACTTC. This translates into CASSEGGVEQYF.

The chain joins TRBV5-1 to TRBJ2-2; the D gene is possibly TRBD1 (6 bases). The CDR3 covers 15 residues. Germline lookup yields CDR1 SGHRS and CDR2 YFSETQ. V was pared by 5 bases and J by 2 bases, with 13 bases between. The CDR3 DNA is TGCGCCAGCAGTATGGGGGCATTCAACACCGGGGAGCTGTTTTTT. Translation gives CASSMGAFNTGELFF.

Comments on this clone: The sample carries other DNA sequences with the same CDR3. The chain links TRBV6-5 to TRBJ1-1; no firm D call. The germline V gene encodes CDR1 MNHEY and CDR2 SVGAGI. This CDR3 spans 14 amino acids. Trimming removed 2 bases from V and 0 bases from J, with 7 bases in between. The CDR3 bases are TGTGCCAGCAGTTACGCGCAGCTGAACACTGAAGCTTTCTTT. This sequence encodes CASSYAQLNTEAFF.

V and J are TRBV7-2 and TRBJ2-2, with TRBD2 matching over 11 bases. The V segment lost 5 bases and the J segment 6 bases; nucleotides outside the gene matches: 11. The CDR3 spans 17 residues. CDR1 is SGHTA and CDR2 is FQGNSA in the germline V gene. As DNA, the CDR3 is TGTGCCAGCAGCCACGTGACTAGCGGGGCCGGAGCCGGGGAGCTGTTTTTT. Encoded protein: CASSHVTSGAGAGELFF.

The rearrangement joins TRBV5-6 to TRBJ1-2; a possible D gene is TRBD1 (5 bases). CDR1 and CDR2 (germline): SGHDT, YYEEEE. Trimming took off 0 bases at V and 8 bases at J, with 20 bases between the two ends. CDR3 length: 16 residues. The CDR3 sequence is CASSLVPRGGENGYTF. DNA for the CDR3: TGTGCCAGCAGCTTGGTTCCAAGGGGAGGAGAAAACGGCTACACCTTC. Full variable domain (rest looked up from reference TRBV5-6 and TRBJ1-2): DAGVTQSPTHLIKTRGQQVTLRCSPKSGHDTVSWYQQALGQGPQFIFQYYEEEERQRGNFPDRFSGHQFPNYSSELNVNALLLGDSALYLCASSLVPRGGENGYTFGSGTRLTVV.

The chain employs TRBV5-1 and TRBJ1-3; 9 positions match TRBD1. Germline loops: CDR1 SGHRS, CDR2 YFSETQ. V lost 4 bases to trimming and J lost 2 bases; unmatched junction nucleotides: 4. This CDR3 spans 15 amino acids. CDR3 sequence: CASSLDRGTGNTIYF. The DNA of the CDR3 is TGCGCCAGCAGCCTCGACAGGGGGACTGGAAACACCATATATTTT.

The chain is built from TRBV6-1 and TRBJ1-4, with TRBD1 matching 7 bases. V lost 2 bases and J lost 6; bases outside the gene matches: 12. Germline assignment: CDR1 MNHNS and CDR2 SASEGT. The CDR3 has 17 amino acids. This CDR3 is CASSEFGSTGFDEKLFF. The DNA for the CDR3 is TGTGCCAGCAGTGAATTTGGCTCGACAGGGTTCGATGAAAAACTGTTTTTT.

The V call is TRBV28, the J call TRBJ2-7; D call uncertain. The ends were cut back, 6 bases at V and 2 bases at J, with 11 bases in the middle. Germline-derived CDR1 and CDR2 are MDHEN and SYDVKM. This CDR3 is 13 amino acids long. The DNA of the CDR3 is TGTGCCAGCAGACCCACAGCGACCTACGAGCAGTACTTC. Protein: CASRPTATYEQYF.

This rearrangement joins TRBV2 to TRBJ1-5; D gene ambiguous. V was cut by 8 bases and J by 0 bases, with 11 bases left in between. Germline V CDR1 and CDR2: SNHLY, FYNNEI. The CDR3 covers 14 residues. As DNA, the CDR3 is TGTGCCAGCTCTTTTACGGATAGCAATCAGCCCCAGCATTTT. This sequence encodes CASSFTDSNQPQHF. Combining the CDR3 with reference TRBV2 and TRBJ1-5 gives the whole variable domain EPEVTQTPSHQVTQMGQEVILRCVPISNHLYFYWYRQILGQKVEFLVSFYNNEISEKSEIFDDQFSVERPDGSNFTLKIRSTKLEDSAMYFCASSFTDSNQPQHFGDGTRLSIL.

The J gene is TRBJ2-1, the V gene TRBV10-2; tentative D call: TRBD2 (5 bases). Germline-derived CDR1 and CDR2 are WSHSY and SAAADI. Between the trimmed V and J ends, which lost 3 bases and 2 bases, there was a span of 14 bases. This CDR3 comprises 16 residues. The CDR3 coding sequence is TGCGCCAGCAGTGATTTGACCGGGATCCCCTACAATGAGCAGTTCTTC. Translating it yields CASSDLTGIPYNEQFF.

The CDR3 sequence is CASSTRAEAPYEQYF. CDR3 coding DNA: TGTGCCAGCAGCACCCGGGCCGAGGCCCCCTACGAGCAGTACTTC. The rearrangement links TRBV7-2 to TRBJ2-7; D unclear. Germline V lookup: CDR1 SGHTA, CDR2 FQGNSA. CDR3 length: 15 amino acids. Trimming stripped 5 bases from V and 2 bases from J, with 16 bases between.

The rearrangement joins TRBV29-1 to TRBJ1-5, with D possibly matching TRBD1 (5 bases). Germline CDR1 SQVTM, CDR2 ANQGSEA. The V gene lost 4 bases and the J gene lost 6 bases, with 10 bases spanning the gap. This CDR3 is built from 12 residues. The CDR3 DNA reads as TGCAGCGTTGGGGGGGAAGGTCAGCCCCAGCATTTT. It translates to CSVGGEGQPQHF.

CDR3 sequence: CASRGETQYF. CDR3 nucleotides: TGTGCCAGCAGGGGTGAGACCCAGTACTTC. The chain links TRBV6-5 to TRBJ2-5; D is uncertain. The germline V gene encodes CDR1 MNHEY and CDR2 SVGAGI. The V end was cut by 6 bases, the J end by 5 bases, with 4 bases between. The CDR3 consists of 10 residues.

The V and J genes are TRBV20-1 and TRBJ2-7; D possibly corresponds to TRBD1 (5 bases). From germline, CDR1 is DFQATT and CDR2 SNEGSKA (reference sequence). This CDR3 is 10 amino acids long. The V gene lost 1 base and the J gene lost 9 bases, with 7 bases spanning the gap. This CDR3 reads CSARVDRQYF. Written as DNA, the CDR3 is TGCAGTGCTAGAGTCGACAGGCAGTACTTC.

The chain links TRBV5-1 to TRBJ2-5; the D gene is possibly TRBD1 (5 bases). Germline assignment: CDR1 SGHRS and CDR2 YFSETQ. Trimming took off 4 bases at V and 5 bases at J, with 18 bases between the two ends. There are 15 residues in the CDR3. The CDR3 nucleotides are TGCGCCAGCAGCCCTCCAGGGTTACGCCGGGAGACCCAGTACTTC. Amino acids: CASSPPGLRRETQYF.

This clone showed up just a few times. DNA for the CDR3: TGTGCCAGTAGTCACAGGGGGCGCAGCTATGGCTACACCTTC. It is translated as CASSHRGRSYGYTF. This rearrangement joins TRBV19 to TRBJ1-2, with 9 nucleotides matching TRBD1. Unmatched junction bases numbered 5, after V lost 5 bases and J lost 4 bases. Germline V gene data show CDR1 as LNHDA and CDR2 as SQIVND (reference sequence). The CDR3 has 14 residues.

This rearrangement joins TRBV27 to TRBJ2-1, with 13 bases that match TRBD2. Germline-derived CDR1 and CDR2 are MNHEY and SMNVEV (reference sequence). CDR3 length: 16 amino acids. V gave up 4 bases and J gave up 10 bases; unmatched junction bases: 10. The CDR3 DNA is TGTGCCAGCAGTTCGGTACTAGCGGGGGGGCGAGGAGAGCAGTTCTTC. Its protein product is CASSSVLAGGRGEQFF.

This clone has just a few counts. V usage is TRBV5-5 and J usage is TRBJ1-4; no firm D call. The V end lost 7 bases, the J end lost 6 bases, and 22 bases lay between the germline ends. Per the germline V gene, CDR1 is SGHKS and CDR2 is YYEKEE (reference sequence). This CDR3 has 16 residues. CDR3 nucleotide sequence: TGTGCCAGCGGCCCCGGGGTCGGAGACGTAGATGAAAAACTGTTTTTT. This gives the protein CASGPGVGDVDEKLFF.

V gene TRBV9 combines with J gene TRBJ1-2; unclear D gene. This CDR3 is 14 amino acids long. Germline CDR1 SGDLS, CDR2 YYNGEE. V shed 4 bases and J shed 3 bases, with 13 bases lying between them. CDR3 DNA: TGTGCCAGCAGCCATACTTCAGGCTACTATGGCTACACCTTC. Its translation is CASSHTSGYYGYTF.

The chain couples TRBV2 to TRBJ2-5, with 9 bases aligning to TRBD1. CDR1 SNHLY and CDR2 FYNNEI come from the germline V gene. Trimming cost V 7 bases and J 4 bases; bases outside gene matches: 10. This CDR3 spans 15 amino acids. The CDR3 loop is CASMLDRGSGETQYF. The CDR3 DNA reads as TGTGCCAGCATGCTTGACAGGGGGTCAGGAGAGACCCAGTACTTC.

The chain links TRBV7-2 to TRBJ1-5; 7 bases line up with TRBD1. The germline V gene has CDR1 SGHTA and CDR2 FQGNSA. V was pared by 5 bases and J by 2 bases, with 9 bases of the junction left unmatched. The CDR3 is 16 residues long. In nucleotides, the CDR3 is TGTGCCAGCAGCCCATCGACAGGGAGGGGCAATCAGCCCCAGCATTTT. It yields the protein CASSPSTGRGNQPQHF.

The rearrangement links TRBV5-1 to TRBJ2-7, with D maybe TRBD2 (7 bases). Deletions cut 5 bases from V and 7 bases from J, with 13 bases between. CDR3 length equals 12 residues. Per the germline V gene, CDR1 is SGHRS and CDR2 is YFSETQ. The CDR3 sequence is CASSRGAGEQYF. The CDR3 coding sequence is TGCGCCAGCAGTCGGGGGGCTGGGGAGCAGTACTTC.

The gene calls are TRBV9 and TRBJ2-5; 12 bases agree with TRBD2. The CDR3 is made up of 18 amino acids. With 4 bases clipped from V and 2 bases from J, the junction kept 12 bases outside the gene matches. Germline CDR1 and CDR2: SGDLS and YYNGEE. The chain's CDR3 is CASSFGASGGATQETQYF. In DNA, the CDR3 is TGTGCCAGCAGCTTTGGGGCTAGCGGGGGGGCAACACAAGAGACCCAGTACTTC.

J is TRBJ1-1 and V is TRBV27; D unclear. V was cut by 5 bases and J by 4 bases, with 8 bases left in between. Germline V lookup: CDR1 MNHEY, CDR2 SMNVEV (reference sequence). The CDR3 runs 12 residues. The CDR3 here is CASSRLGTEAFF. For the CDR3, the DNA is TGTGCCAGCAGTCGATTGGGCACTGAAGCTTTCTTT.

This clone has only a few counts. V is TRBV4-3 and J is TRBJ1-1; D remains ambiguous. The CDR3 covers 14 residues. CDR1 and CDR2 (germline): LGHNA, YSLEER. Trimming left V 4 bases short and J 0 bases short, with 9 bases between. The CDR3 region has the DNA TGCGCCAGCAGCCCTGGACGGATGAACACTGAAGCTTTCTTT. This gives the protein CASSPGRMNTEAFF.

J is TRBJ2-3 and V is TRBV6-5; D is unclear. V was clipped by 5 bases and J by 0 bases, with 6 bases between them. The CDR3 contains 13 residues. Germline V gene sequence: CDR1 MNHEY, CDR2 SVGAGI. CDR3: CASSGSSTDTQYF. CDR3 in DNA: TGTGCCAGCAGTGGGTCTAGCACAGATACGCAGTATTTT.

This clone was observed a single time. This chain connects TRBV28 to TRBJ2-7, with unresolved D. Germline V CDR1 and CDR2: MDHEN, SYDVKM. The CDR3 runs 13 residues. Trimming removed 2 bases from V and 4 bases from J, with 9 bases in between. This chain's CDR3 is CASSLVGAYEQYF. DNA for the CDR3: TGTGCCAGCAGTTTAGTTGGAGCGTACGAGCAGTACTTC. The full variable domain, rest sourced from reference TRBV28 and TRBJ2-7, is DVKVTQSSRYLVKRTGEKVFLECVQDMDHENMFWYRQDPGLGLRLIYFSYDVKMKEKGDIPEGYSVSREKKERFSLILESASTNQTSMYLCASSLVGAYEQYFGPGTRLTVT.

The CDR3 DNA reads TGTGCCAGCAGCACCCGGACAGAACAAGAGACCCAGTACTTC. The encoded protein is CASSTRTEQETQYF. V gene TRBV7-9 combines with J gene TRBJ2-5; D is possibly TRBD1 (6 bases). V dropped 5 bases and J dropped 2 bases, with 12 bases sitting between them. Germline CDR1 SEHNR, CDR2 FQNEAQ (reference sequence). The CDR3 is made up of 14 amino acids. The full variable domain, in which reference TRBV7-9 and TRBJ2-5 provide the parts outside the CDR3, is DTGVSQNPRHKITKRGQNVTFRCDPISEHNRLYWYRQTLGQGPEFLTYFQNEAQLEKSRLLSDRFSAERPKGSFSTLEIQRTEQGDSAMYLCASSTRTEQETQYFGPGTRLLVL.

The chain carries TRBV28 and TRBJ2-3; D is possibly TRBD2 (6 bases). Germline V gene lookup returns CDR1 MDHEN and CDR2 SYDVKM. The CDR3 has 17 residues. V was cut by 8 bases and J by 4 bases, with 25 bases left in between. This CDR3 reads CASSYMGRGILADTQYF. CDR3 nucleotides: TGTGCCAGCTCCTATATGGGGCGGGGAATTCTTGCAGATACGCAGTATTTT.

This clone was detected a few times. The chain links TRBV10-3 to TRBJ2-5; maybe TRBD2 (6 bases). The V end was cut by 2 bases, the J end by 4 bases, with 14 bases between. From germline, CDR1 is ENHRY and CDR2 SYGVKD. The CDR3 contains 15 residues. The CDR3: CAISEETRTRETQYF. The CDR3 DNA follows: TGTGCCATCAGTGAGGAGACTAGGACGCGAGAGACCCAGTACTTC.